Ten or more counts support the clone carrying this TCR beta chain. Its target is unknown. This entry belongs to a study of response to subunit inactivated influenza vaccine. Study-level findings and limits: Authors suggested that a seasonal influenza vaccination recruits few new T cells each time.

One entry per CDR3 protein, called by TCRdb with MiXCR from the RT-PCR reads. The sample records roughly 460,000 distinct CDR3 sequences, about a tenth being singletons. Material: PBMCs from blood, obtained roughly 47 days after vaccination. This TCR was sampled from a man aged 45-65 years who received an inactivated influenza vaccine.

The CDR3 DNA follows: TGCGCCAGCAGCTTGGATCAGCGGGTACCTTTCTTT. It encodes CASSLDQRVPFF. V usage is TRBV5-1 and J usage is TRBJ1-1; no clear D. The CDR3 length is 12 residues. CDR1 and CDR2 from the germline V gene are SGHRS and YFSETQ. V was trimmed by 0 bases and J by 12 bases, leaving 12 bases between them.